This TCR beta chain was recorded in a study of shared clonotypes between healthy human individuals. The study, taken as a whole, reports: The sharing of roughly 5% of naive CD4 clonotypes was seen across several donors.

Donors had no recently reported acute infections or vaccinations and were HIV-negative. About this clone itself: Its specificity is not known.

The CDR3 sequence is 13 residues long. Germline V CDR1 and CDR2: SNHLY, FYNNEI. V was trimmed by 2 bases and J by 2 bases, leaving 7 bases between them. Repertoires were generated with immunoSEQ multiplex PCR, while TCRdb's copy carries only in-frame clones and drops some. The sample consists of 2,100,000 or so clones, almost 96% of them appearing once. V and J are TRBV2 and TRBJ2-7; D is unclear. The clonotype was recovered from a man aged 18 to 35 in good health. Sequencing was performed on naive CD4+ T cells sorted from blood. Subset: CD45RA+ positively selected. CDR3 sequence (DNA): TGTGCCAGCAGTGAACGGCTCCCCTACGAGCAGTACTTC. This encodes CASSERLPYEQYF.